The T cell receptor beta chain described here comes from a study of response to subunit inactivated influenza vaccine. TCRdb analysed the RT-PCR reads with MiXCR anew, one entry per CDR3 protein. The sample comprises around 300,000 distinct CDR3 sequences, roughly 22% of which are singletons, and about 9.4% rests with the top ten. Note on this clonotype: Its antigen is unknown.

Regarding the study as a whole: The authors offered the suggestion that each seasonal influenza vaccination recruits few new T cells.

The input for sequencing was PBMCs from blood, taken about 20 months after vaccination. The TCR originated in a man aged 45-69 years who received an inactivated influenza vaccine.

Written as DNA, the CDR3 is TGCGCCAGCAGCCAAGATTTGTCCCCCCGAAACACTGAAGCTTTCTTT. Its translation is CASSQDLSPRNTEAFF. The genes are TRBV4-3 and TRBJ1-1; no firm D call. CDR3 length equals 16 residues. V was cut by 0 bases and J by 2 bases, with 13 bases left in between. Germline CDR1 and CDR2: LGHNA and YSLEER.